The T cell receptor (beta chain) described here comes from a study of blood T cell repertoires in COVID-19. Trimming cost V 3 bases and J 1 base, with 13 bases left between them. Per the germline V gene, CDR1 is LNHDA and CDR2 is SQIVND (reference sequence). The CDR3 runs 15 residues. Seattle participants joined during active infection and were tracked over time. As originally analysed: Nucleated cell counts were estimated from reference gene primer amplification. This table comes from immunoSEQ multiplex PCR, and its TCRdb copy is limited to in-frame clones, with some not included. Clonal size and the V and J genes are those of that table, whereas D and trimming came from the DNA. The table includes approximately 150,000 clones, less than 90% detected once.

Sequencing was done on a sample of peripheral blood. This clonotype was obtained from a human donor with COVID-19, enrolled during active disease. The donor label of this sample is uncertain. The rearrangement links TRBV19 to TRBJ2-7, with D possibly TRBD2 on 7 matching bases. The CDR3 region is CASSIGGAASYEQYF. The CDR3 coding sequence is TGTGCCAGTAGTATTGGGGGGGCGGCATCCTACGAGCAGTACTTC.